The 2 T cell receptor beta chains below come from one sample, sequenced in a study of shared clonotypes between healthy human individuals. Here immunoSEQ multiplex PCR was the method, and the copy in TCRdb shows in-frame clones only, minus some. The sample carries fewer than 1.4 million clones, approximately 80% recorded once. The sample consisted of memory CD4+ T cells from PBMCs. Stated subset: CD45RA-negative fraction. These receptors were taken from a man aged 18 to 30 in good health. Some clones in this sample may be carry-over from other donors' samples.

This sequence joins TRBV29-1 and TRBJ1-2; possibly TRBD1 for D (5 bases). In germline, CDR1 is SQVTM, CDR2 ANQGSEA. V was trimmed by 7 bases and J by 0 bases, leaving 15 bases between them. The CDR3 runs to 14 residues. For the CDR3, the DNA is TGCAGCGCAGTAAAGGGACTTCCTAACTATGGCTACACCTTC. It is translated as CSAVKGLPNYGYTF.

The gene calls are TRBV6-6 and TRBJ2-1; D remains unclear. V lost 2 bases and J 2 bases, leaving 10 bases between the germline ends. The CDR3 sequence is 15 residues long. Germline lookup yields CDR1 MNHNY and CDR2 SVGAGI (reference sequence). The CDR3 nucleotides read TGTGCCAGCAGTTACACTTTGGATACCTACAATGAGCAGTTCTTC. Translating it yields CASSYTLDTYNEQFF.